This is a list of T cell receptor beta chains from one sample in a study of blood T cell repertoires in COVID-19. The repertoire was sequenced with immunoSEQ multiplex PCR; TCRdb's copy has only in-frame clones and lacks some. The sample includes more than 50,000 clones, 70% to 90% seen only once; the top ten take roughly 4%. Sequenced: peripheral blood. These receptors all come from a human donor in a cohort sampled during active COVID-19. The CDR3 runs from the conserved cysteine through the conserved F or W. The D gene is left open where the match is weak. Size tells how often a clone was seen (once, few, many) or the class of an expanded clone, and some rows leave it out.

clone_size	d_call	v_call	j_call	cdr3_nt	cdr3_aa
NA	NA	TRBV30	TRBJ1-1	TGTGCCTGGAGTGTGAACTTTGGAGCTTTCTTT	CAWSVNFGAFF
NA	TRBD2	TRBV19	TRBJ2-3	TGTGCCAGTAGTATAGGTCTAGCGGGAGCAGATACGCAGTATTTT	CASSIGLAGADTQYF
NA	NA	TRBV24-1	TRBJ2-1	TGTGCCACCAGTCAAGTCGGCGGGAATTTTTACAATGAGCAGTTCTTC	CATSQVGGNFYNEQFF
NA	NA	TRBV2	TRBJ1-1	TGTGCCAGCAGCTCGAATCAGGAACCGAACACTGAAGCTTTCTTT	CASSSNQEPNTEAFF
NA	TRBD2	TRBV15	TRBJ2-3	TGTGCCACCAGCAGACCCCCGGGACTAGCGGGGGGGTCACACACAGATACGCAGTATTTT	CATSRPPGLAGGSHTDTQYF
NA	TRBD1	TRBV7-8	TRBJ2-6	TGTGCCAGCAGCCGAGCCGGGACAGCAACCTCTGGGGCCAACGTCCTGACTTTC	CASSRAGTATSGANVLTF
NA	NA	TRBV30	TRBJ2-7	TGTGCCTGGAGTGATCAGGGCTACGAGCAGTACTTC	CAWSDQGYEQYF
NA	TRBD1	TRBV7-2	TRBJ1-5	TGTGCCAGCAGCTTCCAACAGGGGGGGGGTCAGCCCCAGCATTTT	CASSFQQGGGQPQHF
few	NA	TRBV7-2	TRBJ2-3	TGTGCCAGCAGCTTAGACAGGGCCTTAAGGACAGATACGCAGTATTTT	CASSLDRALRTDTQYF
few	TRBD1	TRBV7-9	TRBJ2-5	TGTGCCAGCAACCTCGACAGGGCAGAGACCCAGTACTTC	CASNLDRAETQYF
NA	NA	TRBV2	TRBJ2-5	TGTGCCAGCAGTGATCAGGGTGGTGGGACCCAGTACTTC	CASSDQGGGTQYF
NA	TRBD2	TRBV27	TRBJ2-2	TGTGCCAGCAGTTTATGGACTAGCGGCAACACCGGGGAGCTGTTTTTT	CASSLWTSGNTGELFF
NA	TRBD2	TRBV15	TRBJ2-1	TGTGCCACCAGCAGAGCGACCGGGACTAGCGGTTACAATGAGCAGTTCTTC	CATSRATGTSGYNEQFF
NA	NA	TRBV19	TRBJ2-1	TGTGCCAGTAGTATAGAGGGGGGGCCGGAGCAGTTCTTC	CASSIEGGPEQFF
NA	NA	TRBV7-9	TRBJ2-1	TGTGCCAGCAGCTTAGACGCGGGGGCGCAGCAGAAGTTCTTC	CASSLDAGAQQKFF
NA	NA	TRBV27	TRBJ1-1	TGTGCCAGCAGCTCGCCGGGAGGGTCTGAAGCTTTCTTT	CASSSPGGSEAFF
NA	NA	TRBV9	TRBJ1-3	TGTGCCAGCAGCGTCGACCTAGCGGGGAACACCATATATTTT	CASSVDLAGNTIYF
NA	TRBD1	TRBV3-1/TRBV3-2	TRBJ1-2	TGTGCCAGCAGCCAGAAGGGGGCGCAGGGCTACACCTTC	CASSQKGAQGYTF
few	TRBD2	TRBV7-7	TRBJ2-7	TGTGCTAGCAGCCCCGGGACTAGCGGACTCTACGAGCAGTACTTC	CASSPGTSGLYEQYF
NA	NA	TRBV15	TRBJ2-1	TGTGCCACCAGCAGGTGGGGGGGCGGGGGCAGGGATGAGCAGTTCTTC	CATSRWGGGGRDEQFF
NA	NA	TRBV14	TRBJ1-2	TGTGCCAGCAGCCAAGACCTCCGAGGCTATGGCTACACCTTC	CASSQDLRGYGYTF
NA	TRBD2	TRBV4-1	TRBJ2-7	TGCGCCAGCAGCCAAGAGGCCAGCGGGAGATCGGGCGAGCAGTACTTC	CASSQEASGRSGEQYF
NA	NA	TRBV9	TRBJ1-3	TGTGCCAGCAGCGTAGGCGAGATGGGAAACACCATATATTTT	CASSVGEMGNTIYF
NA	NA	TRBV5-1	TRBJ2-7	TGCGCCAGCAGCTTGACAGGGCTAACAACCTCCTACGAGCAGTACTTC	CASSLTGLTTSYEQYF
once	TRBD2	TRBV7-8	TRBJ2-2	TGTGCCAGCAGCCGTAGCGGGGGGTTAACCGGGGAGCTGTTTTTT	CASSRSGGLTGELFF
NA	NA	TRBV30	TRBJ1-2	TGTGCCTGGGCGCCGGGAGGCTACACCTTC	CAWAPGGYTF
NA	NA	TRBV15	TRBJ2-6	TGTGCCACCAGCAGAGATCACTCTGGGGCCAACGTCCTGACTTTC	CATSRDHSGANVLTF
NA	NA	TRBV12-3/TRBV12-4	TRBJ2-3	TGTGCCAGCAGCCAATCAGATACGCAGTATTTT	CASSQSDTQYF
NA	TRBD2	TRBV5-6	TRBJ2-7	TGTGCCAGCAGCTTGGCGGCAGCGGCGGGGGGCAAGTCCTACGAGCAGTACTTC	CASSLAAAAGGKSYEQYF
few	NA	TRBV27	TRBJ2-7	TGTGCCAGCAGTGGGGGGAACTCCTACGAGCAGTACTTC	CASSGGNSYEQYF
NA	NA	TRBV5-1	TRBJ1-2	TGCGCCAGCAGCTTGGGACAGGAAAACTATGGCTACACCTTC	CASSLGQENYGYTF
NA	NA	TRBV14	TRBJ2-6	TGTGCCAGCACCTCCTCTTCTGGGGCCAACGTCCTGACTTTC	CASTSSSGANVLTF
NA	TRBD2	TRBV13	TRBJ2-7	TGTGCCACCCGCGGGGGGGACGGACACTCCTACGAGCAGTACTTC	CATRGGDGHSYEQYF
NA	NA	TRBV9	TRBJ2-1	TGTGCCAGCAGCGTAGGGCAAACTAGCTTGTTCTTC	CASSVGQTSLFF
NA	TRBD1	TRBV5-5	TRBJ2-6	TGTGCCAGCAGCTCCAGGGGGCTTGGGGCCAACGTCCTGACTTTC	CASSSRGLGANVLTF
NA	TRBD1	TRBV2	TRBJ1-1	TGTGCCAGCAGCAGACAGGGTTGGAGTGAAGCTTTCTTT	CASSRQGWSEAFF
NA	NA	TRBV13	TRBJ2-1	TGTGCCAGCAGCTTAGGCCGTGCGAGCTCCTACAATGAGCAGTTCTTC	CASSLGRASSYNEQFF
NA	NA	TRBV18	TRBJ2-7	TGTGCCAGCTCACCGTCCCTGACGGAGTTCAACGAGCAGTACTTC	CASSPSLTEFNEQYF
once	NA	TRBV7-9	TRBJ1-2	TGTGCCAGCAGCTTAGTCGCCGGGTCACCTGCCCTGCCTGGCTACACCTTC	CASSLVAGSPALPGYTF
NA	TRBD1	TRBV19	TRBJ1-1	TGTGCCAGTAGTATAGCGCACAGGGGAAGCACTGAAGCTTTCTTT	CASSIAHRGSTEAFF